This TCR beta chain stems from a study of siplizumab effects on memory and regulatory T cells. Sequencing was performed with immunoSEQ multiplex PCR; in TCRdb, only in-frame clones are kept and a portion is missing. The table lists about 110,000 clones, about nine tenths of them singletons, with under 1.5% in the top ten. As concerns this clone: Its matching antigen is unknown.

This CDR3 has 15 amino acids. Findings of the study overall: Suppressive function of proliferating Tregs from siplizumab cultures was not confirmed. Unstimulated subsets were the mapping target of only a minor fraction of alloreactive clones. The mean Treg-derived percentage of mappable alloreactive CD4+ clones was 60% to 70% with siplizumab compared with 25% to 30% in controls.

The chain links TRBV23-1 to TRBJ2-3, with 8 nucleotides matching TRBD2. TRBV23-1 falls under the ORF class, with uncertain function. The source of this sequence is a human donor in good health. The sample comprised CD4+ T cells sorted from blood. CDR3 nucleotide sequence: TGCGCGATACCGACAGGACTAGCTAGCACAGATACGCAGTATTTT. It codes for CAIPTGLASTDTQYF.